This TCR beta chain originates from a study of early T cells in non-severe SARS-CoV-2 infection. Notes on the study in general: Anti-spike CD8 specificities were favored by VDJdb matching, whose results missed private and CD4 specificities.

Concerning this clonotype: The antigen is unknown.

The protocol attached unique molecular identifiers to individual cDNA molecules. Each CDR3 protein is one row after TCRdb ran MiXCR on the 5' RACE reads. Among around 55,000 distinct CDR3 sequences listed, about 12% were seen once. V was clipped by 3 bases and J by 6 bases, with 22 bases between them. Germline V gene lookup returns CDR1 SGHRS and CDR2 YFSETQ. CDR3 length: 17 amino acids. The material sequenced was whole blood. The sequence derives from an adult who was a healthcare worker with PCR-confirmed SARS-CoV-2 infection or an uninfected control (not recorded which). The rearrangement uses TRBV5-1 and TRBJ2-1, with D perhaps TRBD2 (6 bases). As DNA, the CDR3 is TGCGCCAGCAGCTCGGCTTCCGGGCTAGCGAGTGGCAATGAGCAGTTCTTC. As protein: CASSSASGLASGNEQFF.